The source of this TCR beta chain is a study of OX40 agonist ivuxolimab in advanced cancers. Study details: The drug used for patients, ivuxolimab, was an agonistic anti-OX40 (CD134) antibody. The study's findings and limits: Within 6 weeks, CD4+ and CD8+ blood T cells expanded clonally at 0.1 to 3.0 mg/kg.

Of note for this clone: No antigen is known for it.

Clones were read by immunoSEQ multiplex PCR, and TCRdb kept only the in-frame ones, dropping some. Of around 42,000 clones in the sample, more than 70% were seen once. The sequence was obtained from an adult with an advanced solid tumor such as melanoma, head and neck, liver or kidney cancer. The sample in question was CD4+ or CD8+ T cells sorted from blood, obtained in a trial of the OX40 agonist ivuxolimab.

The CDR3 nucleotides read TGTGCCAGCAGCTTAATCAGCGGGCCAAACAATGAGCAGTTCTTC. Translation: CASSLISGPNNEQFF. The chain combines TRBV7-3 with TRBJ2-1; maybe TRBD2 (6 bases). This CDR3 spans 15 amino acids. Trimming shortened V by 1 base and J by 5 bases, and 12 bases separated the two germline ends. From germline, CDR1 is SGHTA and CDR2 FQGTGA.